This T cell receptor (beta chain) was documented in a study of early T cells in non-severe SARS-CoV-2 infection (TCRdb year 2021). Regarding the research as a whole: TCR sequencing used bulk RNA from unsorted whole blood, so alpha and beta chains could not be paired. Beyond this particular receptor, the publication reports: VDJdb matching was skewed toward anti-spike CD8 responses, so virus-specific expansions were likely underestimated and private and CD4 specificities were missed.

V is trimmed back by 10 bases and J by 6 bases, and the junction contains 11 bases that no gene match accounts for. Its CDR3 holds 14 amino acids, cysteine through phenylalanine. The retained sequence is limited to the CDR3, 42 bases, with the frame set at the first base. For CDR1 and CDR2, the germline V gene (reference sequence) lists LNHDA and SQIVND. Libraries were built with 5' RACE. Reads for this sample came from a NextSeq 500. To correct for sequencing error and PCR bias, the TCR library protocol tagged individual cDNA molecules with unique molecular identifiers. Sequencing covered both TCR alpha and beta chains, and within each sample the abundances of alpha and beta sequences were tightly co-correlated. In the source study's methods: Decombinator V4 was used to annotate the V gene, J gene and CDR3 of the TCR sequences. TCRs were defined as expanded if a significant change between any two time points was detected under a Poisson model with p below 0.0001. Abundances of TCRs were expressed as counts per million after normalisation to the total number of TCRs sequenced in each sample. MAIT TCRs were defined by TRAV1-2 paired with TRAJ12, TRAJ20 or TRAJ33, and iNKT TCRs by TRAV10 paired with TRAJ18. A search of VDJdb, accessed on 1 November 2021, was run for TCRs annotated to CMV, EBV and SARS-CoV-2, with TCRs annotated for multiple antigens excluded. TCRdb reprocessing: public reads trimmed at Q25 with fastp, clones called with MiXCR, in-frame beta chains kept. Every distinct CDR3 protein forms one entry, paired with its most common genes and DNA. The V and J calls and clone size are TCRdb's, not the authors'. Recorded for this sample are approximately 81,000 distinct CDR3 sequences; about 6.5% of them occurred a single time. Together, the top ten hold 7.8% of the sample.

A case-control design nested within a healthcare worker cohort in London, UK, was used, with weekly nasopharyngeal swab PCR tests and blood sampling performed. Healthcare workers were enrolled in the week of the UK lockdown, from 23 to 31 March 2020, and were followed every week for up to 16 weeks. The sample holds a few counts of this clonotype. No cognate antigen has been identified for it. No much larger clonotype is one base removed from it; base qualities were not supplied. The sample consisted of whole blood. Recombination linked TRBV19 to TRBJ2-7; 11 nucleotides in the junction match TRBD1. This clonotype originated in an adult who was a healthcare worker with PCR-confirmed SARS-CoV-2 infection or an uninfected control (not recorded which). The nucleotide sequence is TGTGCCACTTCGGACAGGGGGCTTTCGGTCGAGCAGTACTTC. Protein translation: CATSDRGLSVEQYF.